The 9 T cell receptor beta chains below come from one sample, sequenced in a study of T cells after yellow fever vaccination. One entry per CDR3 protein results from TCRdb running MiXCR on the 5' RACE reads. The repertoire includes around 500,000 distinct CDR3 sequences, 20% to 25% of them detected once, and around 16% sits in the top ten. This sample comprised PBMCs, obtained approximately 22 days after the first yellow fever vaccination. The receptors here all came from a young man who received the YFV17D yellow fever vaccine.

In this sample, this clonotype turned up a few times. The chain is built from TRBV12-3 or TRBV12-4 and TRBJ1-2, with D perhaps TRBD1 (5 bases). Trimming took 6 bases from V and 4 from J, leaving 15 bases between them. The CDR3 is 14 amino acids. The CDR3 DNA follows: TGTGCCAGCAGCAGACAGTTCGGGCGCTATGGCTACACCTTC. Protein: CASSRQFGRYGYTF.

The J gene is TRBJ2-7, the V gene TRBV6-2 or TRBV6-3; 9 nucleotides agree with TRBD2. The CDR3 is 14 amino acids. Germline CDR1 MNHEY, CDR2 SVGEGT. Germline trimming cut 7 bases from V and 5 bases from J; bases unmatched to any gene: 9. The CDR3 DNA reads as TGTGCCAGCACCCAGGTGGGACTAGCCCACGAGCAGTACTTC. Amino acids: CASTQVGLAHEQYF.

This clonotype was seen a few times. The chain has TRBV29-1 and TRBJ2-1, with D possibly being TRBD2 (6 bases). Germline CDR1 reads SQVTM; CDR2 reads ANQGSEA. This CDR3 contains 16 residues. V was trimmed by 1 base and J by 7 bases, leaving 20 bases between them. Written as DNA, the CDR3 is TGCAGCGTTGAAGCTTCGCGGGGTCCCAACCGGAATGAGCAGTTCTTC. This translates into CSVEASRGPNRNEQFF.

The chain combines TRBV27 with TRBJ1-1; unclear D gene. V was shortened by 4 bases and J by 2 bases, with 11 bases between the two germline ends. The length of the CDR3 is 14 residues. Germline V gene sequence: CDR1 MNHEY, CDR2 SMNVEV (reference sequence). The CDR3 DNA sequence: TGTGCCAGCAGTTCAATGGGCAGTAACACTGAAGCTTTCTTT. Translating it yields CASSSMGSNTEAFF.

This clonotype was counted a single time. The chain recombines TRBV9 with TRBJ2-7; D is perhaps TRBD1 (5 bases). Between the trimmed V and J ends, which lost 7 bases and 3 bases, there was a span of 14 bases. The length of the CDR3 is 13 residues. Looked up from germline, CDR1 is SGDLS and CDR2 is YYNGEE. Here the CDR3 DNA reads TGTGCCAGCTCCCGGACACCCCTCTACGAGCAGTACTTC. Its translation: CASSRTPLYEQYF.

Comment on this clonotype: A read error may account for a junction end that differs from germline. The V call is TRBV4-2, the J call TRBJ2-7; TRBD2 matches at 7 bases. The V gene's germline CDR1 is LGHNA and CDR2 YNFKEQ. The CDR3 sequence is 16 residues long. CDR3 loop: CAISPLGGVPSNEQYF. CDR3 DNA: TGTGCCATCAGCCCCCTGGGGGGGGTCCCTTCTAACGAGCAGTACTTC.

The genes are TRBV2 and TRBJ1-4; D may be TRBD1 (5 bases). CDR1 and CDR2 (germline): SNHLY, FYNNEI. The CDR3 is 13 residues long. Deletions cut 11 bases from V and 8 bases from J, with 18 bases between. The CDR3 coding sequence is TGTGCCCTCCGGCGGGACGTCGGGGAAAAACTGTTTTTT. As protein: CALRRDVGEKLFF.

The CDR3 bases are TGTGCCAGCAGCTCCCACCGCTTTCGGGGGCGCCTGGACACCGGGGAGCTGTTTTTT. Encoded protein: CASSSHRFRGRLDTGELFF. The chain combines TRBV7-8 with TRBJ2-2, with D perhaps being TRBD1 or TRBD2 (6 bases each). Germline loops: CDR1 SGHVS, CDR2 FQNEAQ. CDR3 length: 19 amino acids. The V end was cut by 4 bases, the J end by 3 bases, with 24 bases between.

This clonotype appeared a few times. This chain joins TRBV5-1 and TRBJ2-7; D possibly corresponds to TRBD1 (5 bases). The germline V gene encodes CDR1 SGHRS and CDR2 YFSETQ. The CDR3 spans 15 residues. Trimming removed 0 bases at V and 2 bases at J, with 12 bases between. Here the CDR3 reads CASSLAGAGTYEQYF. The CDR3 bases are TGCGCCAGCAGCTTGGCCGGTGCAGGGACCTACGAGCAGTACTTC. Based on the CDR3 plus reference TRBV5-1 and TRBJ2-7, the full variable domain is KAGVTQTPRYLIKTRGQQVTLSCSPISGHRSVSWYQQTPGQGLQFLFEYFSETQRNKGNFPGRFSGRQFSNSRSEMNVSTLELGDSALYLCASSLAGAGTYEQYFGPGTRLTVT.